These 21 T cell receptor beta chains were sequenced from one sample in a study of STAT5B mutations in CD4+ large granular lymphocyte leukemia. The repertoire was sequenced with immunoSEQ multiplex PCR; TCRdb's copy has only in-frame clones and lacks some. The table records about 32,000 clones, about 85% of them present only once. Sequencing used CD4+ T cells from blood buffy coats. The receptors come from a human donor in good health.

The genes are TRBV19 and TRBJ1-5; TRBD1 agrees at 7 bases. There are 14 residues in the CDR3. Per germline, CDR1 LNHDA and CDR2 SQIVND (reference sequence). J lost 4 bases, V lost 4 bases, and 4 bases had no gene match. In DNA form, the CDR3 reads TGTGCCAGTAGTAGACGGACAGGAAATCAGCCCCAGCATTTT. It encodes CASSRRTGNQPQHF.

The V and J genes are TRBV7-9 and TRBJ2-5, with 11 positions matching TRBD1. Germline-derived CDR1 and CDR2 are SEHNR and FQNEAQ (reference sequence). The CDR3 length is 14 residues. V was clipped by 4 bases and J by 5 bases; unmatched bases: 3. CDR3 DNA: TGTGCCAGCAGCTCCGGGACAGGGGGGGAGACCCAGTACTTC. Its protein product is CASSSGTGGETQYF.

V and J are TRBV6-5 and TRBJ1-2, with a weak D call TRBD1 (5 bases). This CDR3 has 14 amino acids. The V gene's germline CDR1 is MNHEY and CDR2 SVGAGI. V was trimmed by 1 base and J by 6 bases, leaving 12 bases between them. The CDR3 loop is CASSYYRSANGYTF. CDR3 bases: TGTGCCAGCAGTTACTACAGGTCGGCAAATGGCTACACCTTC.

This chain uses TRBV6-5 with TRBJ2-7, with D perhaps matching TRBD2 (6 bases). CDR1 and CDR2 from the germline V gene are MNHEY and SVGAGI. V was trimmed by 6 bases and J by 9 bases, leaving 18 bases between them. CDR3 length: 13 amino acids. As DNA, the CDR3 is TGTGCCAGCAGCCCAGGGACTTCCTCCACGCAGTACTTC. Its protein product is CASSPGTSSTQYF.

The J gene is TRBJ2-7, the V gene TRBV10-1, with TRBD1 matching over 8 bases. Germline V gene data show CDR1 as WNHNN and CDR2 as SYGVQD (reference sequence). The CDR3 length is 13 residues. J lost 5 bases, V lost 6 bases, and 6 bases had no gene match. The CDR3 DNA reads as TGCGCCAGCAGAGCTGACAGGGGCCACGAGCAGTACTTC. This translates into CASRADRGHEQYF.

The chain is built from TRBV28 and TRBJ1-1, with a tentative D call TRBD1 (5 bases). The germline V and J ends were trimmed by 6 bases and 4 bases, with 9 bases remaining between them. Germline loops: CDR1 MDHEN, CDR2 SYDVKM. The CDR3 spans 12 residues. The CDR3 DNA sequence: TGTGCCAGCAGGGCCGGGGGCACTGAAGCTTTCTTT. It encodes CASRAGGTEAFF.

A remark on this clone: Other nucleotide sequences in the sample specify the same CDR3. The rearrangement links TRBV5-1 to TRBJ2-3; D is unclear. The germline CDR1 and CDR2 sequences are SGHRS and YFSETQ. V was clipped by 0 bases and J by 5 bases, with 4 bases between them. The length of the CDR3 is 12 residues. The CDR3 is CASSLGGDTQYF. Here the CDR3 DNA reads TGCGCCAGCAGCTTGGGGGGAGATACGCAGTATTTT.

The rearrangement links TRBV5-1 to TRBJ2-7, with 9 nucleotides matching TRBD2. The CDR3 covers 15 residues. In germline, CDR1 is SGHRS, CDR2 YFSETQ. Trimming removed 4 bases from V and 4 bases from J; junction bases left unmatched: 9. Here the CDR3 DNA reads TGCGCCAGCAGCCCGAGGGCGGGAGGGAGGTACGAGCAGTACTTC. This encodes CASSPRAGGRYEQYF.

V and J are TRBV30 and TRBJ1-4, with D maybe TRBD1 (5 bases). The CDR3 loop spans 13 amino acids. The V end lost 6 bases, the J end lost 4 bases, and 12 bases lay between the germline ends. The germline CDR1 and CDR2 sequences are GTSNPN and SVGIG (reference sequence). The CDR3 here is CACPGTDNEKLFF. CDR3 DNA: TGTGCCTGCCCCGGGACGGATAATGAAAAACTGTTTTTT.

In its sample, this clone was seen a few times. The chain has TRBV9 and TRBJ2-1; TRBD1 matches at 8 bases. V dropped 0 bases and J dropped 9; count of bases not matched to a gene: 8. Germline V CDR1 and CDR2: SGDLS, YYNGEE. The CDR3 totals 15 residues. The CDR3 bases are TGTGCCAGCAGCGTAGTGGACAGGGAAAGTGGTGAGCAGTTCTTC. Translating gives CASSVVDRESGEQFF.

The chain combines TRBV18 with TRBJ1-1; a possible D gene is TRBD1 (5 bases). Germline V CDR1 and CDR2: KGHSH, LQKENI. V lost 6 bases, J lost 2 bases, and 13 bases lay in between. The CDR3 runs to 14 residues. CDR3 DNA: TGTGCCAGCTCCTCTAGCGGGGCAAACACTGAAGCTTTCTTT. This gives the protein CASSSSGANTEAFF.

The genes are TRBV4-1 and TRBJ1-1, with a possible D match to TRBD1 (6 bases). CDR1 is MGHRA, CDR2 YSYEKL, per germline. This CDR3 region has 18 residues. V gave up 1 base and J gave up 0 bases, with 18 bases separating them. The CDR3 nucleotides read TGCGCCAGCAGCCAAGGGAAACAGGGTTTTAGTATGAACACTGAAGCTTTCTTT. Translated: CASSQGKQGFSMNTEAFF.

V is TRBV28 and J is TRBJ2-5, with 8 positions matching TRBD1. The CDR3 runs to 15 residues. V lost 5 bases and J lost 1; bases outside the gene matches: 6. The V gene's germline CDR1 is MDHEN and CDR2 SYDVKM. CDR3 sequence (DNA): TGTGCCAGCAGTCCGTTACAGGGGGGCCAAGAGACCCAGTACTTC. Amino acids: CASSPLQGGQETQYF.

The rearrangement joins TRBV7-9 to TRBJ2-2; D gene ambiguous. Germline values: CDR1 SEHNR, CDR2 FQNEAQ (reference sequence). Trimming shortened V by 2 bases and J by 5 bases, and 6 bases separated the two germline ends. This CDR3 is 13 amino acids long. The CDR3 nucleotides are TGTGCCAGCAGCTTAAGGGATACCGGGGAGCTGTTTTTT. The encoded protein is CASSLRDTGELFF. Filled out from reference TRBV7-9 and TRBJ2-2, the complete variable domain reads DTGVSQNPRHKITKRGQNVTFRCDPISEHNRLYWYRQTLGQGPEFLTYFQNEAQLEKSRLLSDRFSAERPKGSFSTLEIQRTEQGDSAMYLCASSLRDTGELFFGEGSRLTVL.

The chain combines TRBV6-5 with TRBJ2-7; D gene ambiguous. V was shortened by 0 bases and J by 4 bases, with 10 bases between the two germline ends. The germline gives CDR1 MNHEY, CDR2 SVGAGI. The CDR3 loop spans 14 amino acids. The CDR3 sequence is CASSYSPRVYEQYF. As DNA, the CDR3 is TGTGCCAGCAGTTACTCGCCCAGAGTATACGAGCAGTACTTC.

This clone has only a few counts. The chain links TRBV15 to TRBJ1-5; D gene unclear. The V gene lost 6 bases and the J gene lost 4 bases, with 7 bases spanning the gap. This CDR3 region has 12 residues. Germline V gene data show CDR1 as LNHNV and CDR2 as YYDKDF (reference sequence). The CDR3 coding sequence is TGTGCCACCAGAGACTATAATCAGCCCCAGCATTTT. This encodes CATRDYNQPQHF.

This clone was observed a single time. The chain links TRBV19 to TRBJ2-7; weak D call: TRBD2 (6 bases). V was clipped by 3 bases and J by 5 bases, with 14 bases between them. The CDR3 has 14 amino acids. Germline CDR1 and CDR2: LNHDA and SQIVND (reference sequence). The chain's CDR3 is CASSIGGSVNEQYF. The CDR3 DNA reads as TGTGCCAGTAGTATTGGGGGGAGTGTCAACGAGCAGTACTTC.

The sample holds one count of this clone. The rearrangement joins TRBV28 to TRBJ1-2, with 7 bases lining up with TRBD1. Germline CDR1 MDHEN, CDR2 SYDVKM. The trim removed 7 bases at V and 7 bases at J, leaving 6 bases unmatched. CDR3 length equals 12 residues. The CDR3 bases are TGTGCCAGCACCGGACAGGATAGTGGCTACACCTTC. Translating it yields CASTGQDSGYTF.

The V call is TRBV7-2, the J call TRBJ1-1, with D uncertain. CDR3 length equals 13 residues. V was trimmed by 2 bases and J by 0 bases, leaving 4 bases between them. Germline V lookup: CDR1 SGHTA, CDR2 FQGNSA. The CDR3 DNA sequence: TGTGCCAGCAGCTTAATCCTGAACACTGAAGCTTTCTTT. Amino acids: CASSLILNTEAFF.

V gene TRBV5-1 combines with J gene TRBJ2-5; D remains ambiguous. CDR1 and CDR2 from the germline V gene are SGHRS and YFSETQ. Trimming took 1 base from V and 1 from J, leaving 11 bases between them. The CDR3 length is 15 residues. CDR3 DNA: TGCGCCAGCAGCTTGTTAGGCGGAGCCCAAGAGACCCAGTACTTC. This sequence encodes CASSLLGGAQETQYF.

CDR3 amino acids: CASSQLLTSGSADTQYF. CDR3 sequence (DNA): TGTGCCAGCAGCCAACTCCTGACTAGCGGGAGCGCAGATACGCAGTATTTT. V is TRBV4-2 and J is TRBJ2-3, with 12 bases lining up with TRBD2. This CDR3 has 17 amino acids. Germline V CDR1 and CDR2: LGHNA, YNFKEQ. The V gene end was trimmed by 2 bases and the J gene end by 4 bases; junction bases not matched to a gene: 7.